Shown below are 26 T cell receptor beta chains from a single sample sequenced in a study of CD8 T cells in ankylosing spondylitis. One entry per CDR3 protein, called by TCRdb with MiXCR from the 5' RACE reads. The table lists hundreds of thousands of distinct CDR3 sequences, approximately 24% of them singletons. Sequencing was done on a sample of blood, either unsorted or a sorted T cell fraction (not recorded which). The source is a male donor with ankylosing spondylitis or in good health (not recorded which).

The rearrangement uses TRBV6-1 and TRBJ2-7, with 13 bases matching TRBD2. Germline lookup yields CDR1 MNHNS and CDR2 SASEGT. The CDR3 has 15 residues. V dropped 5 bases and J dropped 5; count of bases not matched to a gene: 6. The CDR3 DNA reads as TGTGCCAGCAGTCAACTAGCGGGAGGGAGGAACGAGCAGTACTTC. It is translated as CASSQLAGGRNEQYF.

This clonotype occurred a few times. The chain links TRBV27 to TRBJ2-1; 9 bases line up with TRBD1. CDR3 length: 14 amino acids. V trimming: 10 bases; J trimming: 7 bases; junction bases outside the gene matches: 11. CDR1 MNHEY and CDR2 SMNVEV come from the germline V gene (reference sequence). CDR3 bases: TGTGCCACCTCGAAAGGGACAGGGCGTAATGAGCAGTTCTTC. Translated: CATSKGTGRNEQFF.

Only a few counts were recorded for this clonotype. The rearrangement uses TRBV20-1 and TRBJ2-2, with D perhaps given as TRBD1 or TRBD2 (5 bases each). The CDR3 is 12 amino acids. With 6 bases removed from V and 1 base from J, the gap between germline ends came to 6 bases. The germline V gene encodes CDR1 DFQATT and CDR2 SNEGSKA (reference sequence). The CDR3 loop is CSAGRNTGELFF. CDR3 bases: TGCAGTGCGGGACGGAACACCGGGGAGCTGTTTTTT.

The chain couples TRBV9 to TRBJ2-3; 14 bases map to TRBD2. The V and J ends lost 0 bases and 8 bases, in that order; junction bases with no gene match: 8. This CDR3 is built from 17 residues. From germline, CDR1 is SGDLS and CDR2 YYNGEE. CDR3 sequence (DNA): TGTGCCAGCAGCGTAGATGGGACTAGCGGGAGATATGGTACGCAGTATTTT. Its protein is CASSVDGTSGRYGTQYF.

This clonotype showed up many times. This rearrangement joins TRBV29-1 to TRBJ2-7; 7 bases map to TRBD1. The V gene end was trimmed by 4 bases and the J gene end by 5 bases; junction bases not matched to a gene: 11. From germline, CDR1 is SQVTM and CDR2 ANQGSEA. This CDR3 is built from 14 residues. The CDR3 nucleotides read TGCAGCGTTGCTGAAATAACAGGGGTGAACGAGCAGTACTTC. Translated, it gives CSVAEITGVNEQYF.

V and J are TRBV10-3 and TRBJ2-3; D possibly corresponds to TRBD1 (5 bases). The germline V gene encodes CDR1 ENHRY and CDR2 SYGVKD. The CDR3 spans 16 residues. Trimming left V 0 bases short and J 4 bases short, with 14 bases between. CDR3 nucleotides: TGTGCCATCAGTGAGTCTACAGGACGCTATCCAGATACGCAGTATTTT. Protein sequence: CAISESTGRYPDTQYF.

The gene calls are TRBV29-1 and TRBJ2-1; 7 positions match TRBD2. Germline assignment: CDR1 SQVTM and CDR2 ANQGSEA. The CDR3 length is 14 residues. Trimming removed 5 bases from V and 1 base from J; junction bases left unmatched: 5. The chain's CDR3 is CSVRDYKSYNEQFF. DNA for the CDR3: TGCAGCGTTCGGGACTACAAATCCTACAATGAGCAGTTCTTC.

The chain carries TRBV20-1 and TRBJ2-5, with TRBD1 identical over 12 bases. CDR3 length: 15 residues. J lost 5 bases, V lost 5 bases, and 9 bases had no gene match. CDR1 and CDR2 (germline): DFQATT, SNEGSKA (reference sequence). CDR3 amino acids: CSAHTGQGASETQYF. The CDR3 coding sequence is TGCAGTGCTCACACGGGACAGGGGGCTTCGGAGACCCAGTACTTC.

This clonotype was counted many times. At one end the junction does not follow the germline gene, possibly because of a read error. This chain links TRBV29-1 with TRBJ2-3; D gene unclear. Germline CDR1 is SQVTM and CDR2 is ANQGSEA. The CDR3 has 14 amino acids. CDR3 nucleotide sequence: TGCAGCGTGGAAGGTGGCAGAAACACAGATACGCAGTATTTT. This translates into CSVEGGRNTDTQYF.

The chain couples TRBV20-1 to TRBJ2-1, with TRBD2 matching over 14 bases. This CDR3 has 17 amino acids. Losses at the gene ends were 5 bases for V and 4 bases for J; bases not matched to a gene: 10. Germline V CDR1 and CDR2: DFQATT, SNEGSKA (reference sequence). For the CDR3, the DNA is TGCAGTGCTTTGGGACTAGCGGGAGCGGGGGGGTACAATGAGCAGTTCTTC. It is translated as CSALGLAGAGGYNEQFF.

This clonotype was seen many times. This sequence joins TRBV5-5 and TRBJ2-3, with D possibly being TRBD1 (5 bases). Trimming stripped 4 bases from V and 6 bases from J, with 18 bases between. CDR1 and CDR2 from the germline V gene are SGHKS and YYEKEE (reference sequence). This CDR3 spans 15 amino acids. This CDR3 is CASSPGPKPGDTQYF. CDR3 DNA: TGTGCCAGCAGCCCCGGGCCAAAACCAGGGGATACGCAGTATTTT.

This clonotype was seen repeatedly, ten times or more. The chain is built from TRBV29-1 and TRBJ2-7, with 7 bases identical to TRBD2. The CDR3 is 12 residues long. With 4 bases clipped from V and 4 bases from J, the junction kept 4 bases outside the gene matches. CDR1 is SQVTM and CDR2 is ANQGSEA in the germline V gene. CDR3 loop: CSVAGGSYEQYF. The CDR3 DNA follows: TGCAGCGTTGCGGGGGGATCTTACGAGCAGTACTTC.

This clonotype was picked up a small number of times. DNA of the CDR3: TGCAGTGCTAGGGGGGAGTGGGGCATAGGTCGTTCCTACGAGCAGTACTTC. It yields the protein CSARGEWGIGRSYEQYF. This chain joins TRBV20-1 and TRBJ2-7; D possibly matches TRBD1 or TRBD2 (5 bases each). This CDR3 has 17 amino acids. V lost 3 bases to trimming and J lost 1 base, with 22 bases between them. Germline V gene sequence: CDR1 DFQATT, CDR2 SNEGSKA (reference sequence).

CDR3 residues: CSATQREGSHNEQFF. The CDR3 DNA reads as TGCAGTGCAACTCAGCGGGAGGGTAGCCACAATGAGCAGTTCTTC. The V gene is TRBV20-1, the J gene TRBJ2-1; TRBD2 aligns across 10 bases. The V segment lost 6 bases and the J segment 5 bases; nucleotides outside the gene matches: 10. This CDR3 is 15 amino acids long. Per the germline V gene, CDR1 is DFQATT and CDR2 is SNEGSKA (reference sequence).

The chain links TRBV20-1 to TRBJ1-1; maybe TRBD1 (5 bases). There are 13 residues in the CDR3. V was pared by 7 bases and J by 6 bases, with 18 bases between. The V gene's germline CDR1 is DFQATT and CDR2 SNEGSKA (reference sequence). For the CDR3, the DNA is TGCAGTGGCGACATGGGGGAAAGGCCTGAAGCTTTCTTT. Translation gives CSGDMGERPEAFF.

This clonotype was recorded at least ten times. This chain joins TRBV20-1 and TRBJ1-3; weak D call: TRBD1 (5 bases). This CDR3 has 15 residues. Deletions cut 6 bases from V and 0 bases from J, with 15 bases between. The germline V gene encodes CDR1 DFQATT and CDR2 SNEGSKA (reference sequence). The CDR3 DNA sequence: TGCAGTGCCGTGGGGCAGATACCCTCTGGAAACACCATATATTTT. This codes for CSAVGQIPSGNTIYF.

V and J are TRBV5-6 and TRBJ1-1; the D gene is possibly TRBD1 (6 bases). The CDR3 contains 16 residues. Trimming cost V 0 bases and J 1 base, with 13 bases left between them. Germline CDR1 is SGHDT and CDR2 is YYEEEE. CDR3 residues: CASSLGLRGTNTEAFF. The DNA for the CDR3 is TGTGCCAGCAGCTTGGGGCTTAGGGGGACGAACACTGAAGCTTTCTTT.

This clonotype occurred many times. The junction differs from germline at one of its ends, possibly a read error. The gene calls are TRBV7-7 and TRBJ2-2; D is perhaps TRBD2 (6 bases). This CDR3 spans 14 amino acids. Germline V gives CDR1 SSHAT, CDR2 FNYEAQ (reference sequence). For the CDR3, the DNA is TGTGCTAGCAGCTTAGCGACTAGTAGTGGGGAGCTGTTTTTT. Translated, it gives CASSLATSSGELFF.

This clonotype showed up just once. The chain employs TRBV5-4 and TRBJ2-2; perhaps TRBD2 as D (6 bases). V lost 2 bases, J lost 7 bases, and 9 bases lay in between. The CDR3 is 13 amino acids. Germline V gene data show CDR1 as SGHNT and CDR2 as YYREEE (reference sequence). The CDR3 region is CASSFGSNGELFF. CDR3 bases: TGTGCCAGCAGCTTCGGGAGTAACGGGGAGCTGTTTTTT.

This clonotype was detected a few times. The chain carries TRBV12-3 or TRBV12-4 and TRBJ2-1; D is ambiguous. This CDR3 region has 13 residues. V was cut by 6 bases and J by 3 bases, with 9 bases left in between. CDR3 region: CASSPSDYNEQFF. The CDR3 nucleotides are TGTGCCAGCAGCCCTTCTGACTACAATGAGCAGTTCTTC.

The chain is built from TRBV20-1 and TRBJ2-1; possibly TRBD2 for D (5 bases). Trimming took off 2 bases at V and 8 bases at J, with 10 bases between the two ends. The V gene's germline CDR1 is DFQATT and CDR2 SNEGSKA (reference sequence). The CDR3 length is 12 residues. The CDR3 protein is CSARKLEHEQFF. In DNA form, the CDR3 reads TGCAGTGCTAGAAAACTAGAGCATGAGCAGTTCTTC.

The V call is TRBV10-3, the J call TRBJ2-7; 9 bases line up with TRBD1. CDR3 length: 13 residues. The J segment lost 5 bases and the V segment lost 7 bases, leaving 6 bases of the junction unmatched. Germline assignment: CDR1 ENHRY and CDR2 SYGVKD. The CDR3 loop reads CAITGTGYDEQYF. DNA of the CDR3: TGTGCCATCACAGGGACAGGGTATGACGAGCAGTACTTC.

The chain carries TRBV10-3 and TRBJ2-1, with 9 bases matching TRBD2. The germline V gene has CDR1 ENHRY and CDR2 SYGVKD. The length of the CDR3 is 18 residues. With 2 bases clipped from V and 0 bases from J, the junction kept 8 bases outside the gene matches. DNA for the CDR3: TGTGCCATCAGTGAGATCGGTAGCGGGAGAGCCTCCTACAATGAGCAGTTCTTC. It yields the protein CAISEIGSGRASYNEQFF.

The V and J genes are TRBV5-4 and TRBJ1-3; no reliable D call. This CDR3 is 16 amino acids long. Looked up from germline, CDR1 is SGHNT and CDR2 is YYREEE (reference sequence). The ends were cut back, 4 bases at V and 0 bases at J, with 14 bases in the middle. The CDR3 loop is CASSDGLSVSGNTIYF. In nucleotides, the CDR3 is TGTGCCAGCAGCGACGGACTGTCCGTCTCTGGAAACACCATATATTTT.

This chain joins TRBV20-1 and TRBJ2-1; a weak D match, TRBD2 (5 bases). The CDR3 has 15 amino acids. Trimming pared 6 bases from V and 1 base from J, leaving 16 bases between. Per germline, CDR1 DFQATT and CDR2 SNEGSKA (reference sequence). Written as DNA, the CDR3 is TGCAGTGCCGAGGGAAACAGCTTTTCCTACAATGAGCAGTTCTTC. It specifies CSAEGNSFSYNEQFF.

This clonotype was detected ten times or more. The V and J genes are TRBV29-1 and TRBJ2-7, with 8 bases that match TRBD2. The CDR3 is 13 amino acids. The V segment lost 5 bases and the J segment 5 bases; nucleotides outside the gene matches: 8. Germline V gene lookup returns CDR1 SQVTM and CDR2 ANQGSEA. The CDR3 nucleotides are TGCAGCGTTATGAGCGGGAGACGAGACGAGCAGTACTTC. Encoded protein: CSVMSGRRDEQYF.